A single sample is the source of the 20 T cell receptor beta chains below, sequenced in a study of blood T cell repertoires in COVID-19. Using immunoSEQ multiplex PCR, the repertoire was profiled, and TCRdb retains in-frame clones only, with some absent. The table has approximately 140,000 clones, around 83% seen once. Sequences were obtained from peripheral blood. These receptors originate from an older woman with acute or convalescent COVID-19.

V and J are TRBV18 and TRBJ1-1, with D unresolved. The CDR3 is made up of 16 amino acids. Germline V gives CDR1 KGHSH, CDR2 LQKENI. Trimming took off 3 bases at V and 0 bases at J, with 14 bases between the two ends. CDR3 DNA sequence: TGTGCCAGCTCACCGGCGGCCACCAAAATGAACACTGAAGCTTTCTTT. It codes for CASSPAATKMNTEAFF.

The J gene is TRBJ2-5, the V gene TRBV5-4, with TRBD2 identical over 8 bases. V was pared by 4 bases and J by 1 base, with 6 bases of the junction left unmatched. CDR1 is SGHNT, CDR2 YYREEE, per germline (reference sequence). CDR3 size: 15 residues. CDR3 sequence: CASSRGGTSQETQYF. In DNA, the CDR3 is TGTGCCAGCAGCCGAGGGGGGACTAGCCAAGAGACCCAGTACTTC.

The chain couples TRBV9 to TRBJ2-7; 8 bases match TRBD2. V dropped 0 bases and J dropped 4; count of bases not matched to a gene: 6. Germline V gene sequence: CDR1 SGDLS, CDR2 YYNGEE. CDR3 length: 15 residues. The CDR3 DNA follows: TGTGCCAGCAGCGTAGGAATAGCGGGGAAATACGAGCAGTACTTC. Amino acid sequence: CASSVGIAGKYEQYF.

The rearrangement uses TRBV6-5 and TRBJ1-3, with 10 bases lining up with TRBD1. The CDR3 has 15 residues. The germline V gene has CDR1 MNHEY and CDR2 SVGAGI. The junction had 3 bases not matched to a gene; V was cut back by 6 bases and J by 1 base. CDR3 in amino acids: CASRSGQGSGNTIYF. As DNA, the CDR3 is TGTGCCAGCAGGTCGGGACAGGGGTCTGGAAACACCATATATTTT.

The V call is TRBV11-3, the J call TRBJ2-7, with TRBD1 matching over 8 bases. The CDR3 has 14 residues. From germline, CDR1 is SGHNT and CDR2 YENEEA. V dropped 3 bases and J dropped 3; count of bases not matched to a gene: 4. CDR3 in DNA: TGTGCCAGCAGCTTGGGACAGGCCTACTACGAGCAGTACTTC. It specifies CASSLGQAYYEQYF.

This chain links TRBV12-5 with TRBJ1-1; tentatively, D is TRBD1 (6 bases). Germline lookup yields CDR1 LGHNT and CDR2 FRNRAP. Trimming removed 0 bases from V and 4 bases from J, with 12 bases in between. The CDR3 loop spans 15 amino acids. The CDR3 protein is CASGLVQGAGTEAFF. CDR3 DNA sequence: TGTGCTAGTGGTTTGGTACAGGGCGCAGGCACTGAAGCTTTCTTT.

The chain has TRBV23-1 and TRBJ1-1; 9 bases fit TRBD1. TRBV23-1 is annotated as an ORF whose role is uncertain. Unmatched junction bases numbered 2, after V lost 9 bases and J lost 0 bases. CDR3 size: 13 residues. The chain's CDR3 is CARGQGLNTEAFF. CDR3 in DNA: TGCGCCAGGGGACAGGGACTGAACACTGAAGCTTTCTTT.

The rearrangement links TRBV6-1 to TRBJ2-7, with D perhaps matching TRBD1 (6 bases). CDR1 and CDR2 from the germline V gene are MNHNS and SASEGT. The CDR3 extends over 14 amino acids. The ends were cut back, 0 bases at V and 3 bases at J, with 9 bases in the middle. The CDR3 bases are TGTGCCAGCAGTGAAGCGGACAGTCTCTACGAGCAGTACTTC. It encodes CASSEADSLYEQYF.

This chain uses TRBV6-5 with TRBJ1-4, with 8 bases aligning to TRBD1. V gave up 5 bases and J gave up 7 bases; unmatched junction bases: 9. This CDR3 has 15 amino acids. Germline CDR1 reads MNHEY; CDR2 reads SVGAGI. CDR3 amino acids: CASSRQGNRIEKLFF. The CDR3 region has the DNA TGTGCCAGCAGTAGACAGGGGAATCGGATTGAAAAACTGTTTTTT.

The chain joins TRBV4-2 to TRBJ2-7; D is perhaps TRBD1 (5 bases). Germline CDR1 LGHNA, CDR2 YNFKEQ. With 6 bases removed from V and 5 bases from J, the gap between germline ends came to 14 bases. This CDR3 contains 13 residues. The CDR3: CASSPGPSDEQYF. In DNA form, the CDR3 reads TGTGCCAGCAGTCCAGGGCCGAGCGACGAGCAGTACTTC.

In its sample, this clone was seen once. The rearrangement uses TRBV19 and TRBJ1-2, with TRBD1 identical over 8 bases. Losses at the gene ends were 5 bases for V and 8 bases for J; bases not matched to a gene: 7. The CDR3 is made up of 13 amino acids. The germline V gene has CDR1 LNHDA and CDR2 SQIVND (reference sequence). For the CDR3, the DNA is TGTGCCAGTAGTTTCCCAGGGGGCTGGGGCTACACCTTC. Amino acid sequence: CASSFPGGWGYTF.

This clone was recorded once. Written as DNA, the CDR3 is TGTGCCAGCTCCCGGGACAGGGGAAGGGGCCTCGGGCAATACGAGCAGTACTTC. It encodes CASSRDRGRGLGQYEQYF. The V and J genes are TRBV18 and TRBJ2-7; 10 nucleotides line up with TRBD1. The CDR3 loop spans 18 amino acids. Germline loops: CDR1 KGHSH, CDR2 LQKENI. V was clipped by 6 bases and J by 4 bases; unmatched bases: 18.

The gene calls are TRBV28 and TRBJ2-2; 14 bases fit TRBD2. The CDR3 runs to 19 residues. The germline CDR1 and CDR2 sequences are MDHEN and SYDVKM. V dropped 7 bases and J dropped 2; count of bases not matched to a gene: 12. The CDR3 loop is CASTLVRLAGGRNTGELFF. The CDR3 DNA reads as TGTGCCAGCACCTTAGTGAGACTAGCGGGGGGGAGAAACACCGGGGAGCTGTTTTTT.

This chain uses TRBV4-1 with TRBJ2-7, with TRBD1 matching over 12 bases. The CDR3 contains 16 residues. V dropped 0 bases and J dropped 6; count of bases not matched to a gene: 6. Germline CDR1 reads MGHRA; CDR2 reads YSYEKL. CDR3 protein: CASSQDQGTGGTEQYF. CDR3 in DNA: TGCGCCAGCAGCCAAGATCAAGGGACAGGGGGCACCGAGCAGTACTTC.

V is TRBV10-2 and J is TRBJ2-2; 13 bases agree with TRBD2. Per germline, CDR1 WSHSY and CDR2 SAAADI. V was clipped by 6 bases and J by 7 bases; unmatched bases: 5. CDR3 length: 15 residues. CDR3: CASRLAGGLIGELFF. CDR3 in DNA: TGCGCCAGCAGACTAGCGGGGGGGCTTATCGGGGAGCTGTTTTTT.

The genes are TRBV28 and TRBJ2-7; 7 bases align to TRBD2. Germline trimming cut 6 bases from V and 1 base from J; bases unmatched to any gene: 6. The CDR3 has 14 amino acids. Germline values: CDR1 MDHEN, CDR2 SYDVKM. In nucleotides, the CDR3 is TGTGCCAGCAGCCCTAGCGGATCTTCCTACGAGCAGTACTTC. Residues: CASSPSGSSYEQYF.

This chain connects TRBV7-8 to TRBJ2-3; D possibly corresponds to TRBD2 (6 bases). Trimming removed 2 bases from V and 0 bases from J, with 21 bases in between. Germline CDR1 is SGHVS and CDR2 is FQNEAQ. This CDR3 contains 19 residues. DNA for the CDR3: TGTGCCAGCAGCTTATATCCACGGGGGTGGTTTCGTAGCACAGATACGCAGTATTTT. Amino acid sequence: CASSLYPRGWFRSTDTQYF.

The V gene is TRBV10-3, the J gene TRBJ2-5; D remains ambiguous. Deletions cut 0 bases from V and 1 base from J, with 12 bases between. Germline CDR1 reads ENHRY; CDR2 reads SYGVKD. The CDR3 is 16 amino acids. CDR3 loop: CAISESVRVIQETQYF. CDR3 DNA sequence: TGTGCCATCAGTGAGTCGGTTCGGGTAATCCAAGAGACCCAGTACTTC.

The chain is built from TRBV24-1 and TRBJ2-2; D gene uncertain. Deletions cut 3 bases from V and 5 bases from J, with 9 bases between. The CDR3 covers 14 residues. Germline values: CDR1 KGHDR, CDR2 SFDVKD. The CDR3 spells CATSDPSSTGELFF. CDR3 DNA: TGTGCCACCAGTGATCCCTCTAGTACCGGGGAGCTGTTTTTT.

The V and J genes are TRBV10-2 and TRBJ2-5; a weak D match, TRBD1 (6 bases). The CDR3 totals 14 residues. Germline V gene lookup returns CDR1 WSHSY and CDR2 SAAADI. Trimming removed 7 bases at V and 1 base at J, with 13 bases between. The CDR3 DNA is TGCGCCAGCAACCCGGGACAACCCCAAGAGACCCAGTACTTC. Translation: CASNPGQPQETQYF.